These T cell receptor beta chains were read from a single sample in a study of cytomegalovirus exposure and HLA in healthy donors. Sequencing was performed with immunoSEQ multiplex PCR; in TCRdb, only in-frame clones are kept and a portion is missing. The profile shows roughly 120,000 clones, approximately 84% of them singletons. Sequenced sample: PBMCs. The source of these receptors is a man aged 35 to 55 in good health and CMV-seronegative. Each CDR3 is given with its conserved first and last residue.

J gene	CDR3 length	V gene	CDR3 protein
TRBJ2-5	14	TRBV15	CATSRDGQRKTQYF
TRBJ2-3	14	TRBV6-4	CASSSTRGDDTQYF
TRBJ2-7	14	TRBV5-6	CASSLVDRGYEQYF
TRBJ1-6	14	TRBV19	CASSILGGNSPLHF
TRBJ2-6	15	TRBV9	CASSGGGAGANVLTF
TRBJ2-2	16	TRBV9	CASSVGGGRATGELFF
TRBJ1-4	16	TRBV2	CASSENRGQFNEKLFF
TRBJ1-4	15	TRBV4-1	CASSQFGTGDEKLFF
TRBJ2-1	15	TRBV10-2	CASSWTSGAYNEQFF
TRBJ2-3	15	TRBV19	CATLGRPQGADTQYF
TRBJ1-2	13	TRBV28	CASKWRGMSGYTF
TRBJ2-7	13	TRBV18	CASSPTASYEQYF
TRBJ2-7	14	TRBV5-1	CASSPAGQGYEQYF
TRBJ2-6	17	TRBV4-3	CASSQGIRSSGANVLTF
TRBJ1-2	14	TRBV25-1	CASSRATVNYGYTF
TRBJ1-1	16	TRBV11-2	CASSLTGWRRHTEAFF
TRBJ2-7	16	TRBV4-2	CASSQEASGVTYEQYF
TRBJ2-5	15	TRBV5-6	CASSSLTGGMQTQYF
TRBJ1-1	14	TRBV11-2	CASSPRRSGAEAFF
TRBJ2-1	16	TRBV5-1	CASSLASGSAINEQFF
TRBJ2-7	16	TRBV6-6	CASSYGLGRGSYEQYF
TRBJ2-1	16	TRBV9	CASSVGGRGGRNEQFF
TRBJ1-4	14	TRBV4-1	CASSQDRASEKLFF
TRBJ1-4	15	TRBV6-1	CASNRPGQGVEKLFF
TRBJ1-5	13	TRBV19	CASSGARNEPQHF
TRBJ2-7	14	TRBV6-5	CASRRDRDGYEQYF
TRBJ2-7	14	TRBV27	CASSSTGRPYEQYF
TRBJ1-2	14	TRBV28	CASSTNRVNYGYTF
TRBJ2-3	16	TRBV5-6	CASSLKSGTGADTQYF
TRBJ2-6	16	TRBV19	CASSFPLGAGANVLTF
TRBJ2-7	16	TRBV5-1	CASSLDPGQGIYEQYF
TRBJ1-1	16	TRBV6-5	CASSYSFAAGGPEAFF
TRBJ1-3	16	TRBV5-6	CASILLGENSGNTIYF
TRBJ1-4	14	TRBV6-1	CASSRLGPNEKLFF
TRBJ2-7	14	TRBV29-1	CSVTPGLSSYEQYF
TRBJ1-1	15	TRBV5-1	CASSLGASGDTEAFF
TRBJ2-7	13	TRBV5-1	CASSLGRVYEQYF
TRBJ2-7	18	TRBV4-2	CASSETAASGGPYYEQYF
TRBJ1-2	17	TRBV5-6	CASSWNDRGRGVYGYTF
TRBJ2-5	15	TRBV27	CASRPIRQGKETQYF
TRBJ2-5	17	TRBV18	CASSLGLRQDSKETQYF
TRBJ2-3	17	TRBV4-3	CASSQDGTSGGRDTQYF
TRBJ1-4	14	TRBV2	CASSQQGAPVELFF
TRBJ2-1	15	TRBV19	CASSIGQGAQNEQFF
TRBJ2-1	13	TRBV6-6	CASNFNANEEQFF
TRBJ1-1	15	TRBV6-4	CASSQTGTGGTEAFF
TRBJ1-3	17	TRBV2	CASRGHDSLVSGNTIYF
TRBJ1-1	13	TRBV19	CASSNRDRLEAFF
TRBJ1-1	14	TRBV6-4	CASRGAGSNTEAFF
TRBJ1-3	16	TRBV6-1	CASSETSGGLADTIYF
TRBJ2-1	12	TRBV29-1	CSAGTGGNEQFF
TRBJ1-1	14	TRBV9	CASSRGSMNTEAFF
TRBJ2-4	19	TRBV5-4	CASSLGGTGEFRPKNIQYF
TRBJ1-1	16	TRBV18	CASSPLEDRRNTEAFF
TRBJ2-7	15	TRBV6-5	CASSYSNSIPYEQYF